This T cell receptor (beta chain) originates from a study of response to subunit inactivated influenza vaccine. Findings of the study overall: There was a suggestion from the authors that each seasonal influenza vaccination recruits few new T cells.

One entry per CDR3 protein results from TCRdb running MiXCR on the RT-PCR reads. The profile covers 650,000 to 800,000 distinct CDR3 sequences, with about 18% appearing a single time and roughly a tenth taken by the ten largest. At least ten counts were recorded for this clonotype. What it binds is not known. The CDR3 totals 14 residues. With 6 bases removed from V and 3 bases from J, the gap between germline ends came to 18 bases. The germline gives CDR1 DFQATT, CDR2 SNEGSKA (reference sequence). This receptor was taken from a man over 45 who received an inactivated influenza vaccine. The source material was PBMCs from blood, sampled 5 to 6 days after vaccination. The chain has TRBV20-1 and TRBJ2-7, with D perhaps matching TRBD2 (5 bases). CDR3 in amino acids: CSARGSTSYYEQYF. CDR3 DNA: TGCAGTGCACGAGGGAGCACTTCTTACTACGAGCAGTACTTC.